This T cell receptor beta chain came from a study of T-cell reconstitution after alpha-beta-depleted transplantation in children. The authors prepared the TCRbeta library with unique molecular identifiers. From the PCR reads, TCRdb called clonotypes with MiXCR, one entry per CDR3 protein. The sample contains roughly 300,000 distinct CDR3 sequences, over 9% of which appear only once. Ten or more counts support this clonotype. This TCR came from a human donor who donated a stem cell graft to a child with acute lymphoblastic leukemia. Sample: PBMCs from the stem cell graft donor, taken from the stem cell graft.

In nucleotides, the CDR3 is TGCGCCAGCAGCTCGACAGGGAGGGGGACTGAAGCTTTCTTT. Translating it yields CASSSTGRGTEAFF. The chain uses TRBV5-1 and TRBJ1-1, with 7 bases identical to TRBD1. The CDR3 contains 14 residues. Trimming removed 3 bases from V and 5 bases from J; junction bases left unmatched: 7. Looked up from germline, CDR1 is SGHRS and CDR2 is YFSETQ. Full variable domain (rest looked up from reference TRBV5-1 and TRBJ1-1): KAGVTQTPRYLIKTRGQQVTLSCSPISGHRSVSWYQQTPGQGLQFLFEYFSETQRNKGNFPGRFSGRQFSNSRSEMNVSTLELGDSALYLCASSSTGRGTEAFFGQGTRLTVV.